These T cell receptor beta chains were read from a single sample in a study of cytomegalovirus exposure and HLA in healthy donors. Clones were sequenced by immunoSEQ multiplex PCR, and TCRdb holds only the in-frame ones, with some missing. The sample contains some 160,000 clones, about four fifths of which appear only once. The sample taken for sequencing was PBMCs. These receptors all come from a middle-aged woman in good health and CMV-seropositive. Each CDR3 is given with its conserved first and last residue. Fields, in order: clone size, V gene, D gene, CDR3 length, J gene, CDR3 DNA, CDR3 protein. The D gene is left open where the match is weak. Part of the rows lack a size; the others show once, few, many or a class for expanded clones.

abundance: .; v_gene: TRBV5-1; d_gene: TRBD2; len: 14; j_gene: TRBJ2-1; CDR3nt: TGCGCCAGCAAGGAGCGGGGGATTTACAATGAGCAGTTCTTC; CDR3aa: CASKERGIYNEQFF
abundance: .; v_gene: TRBV7-9; d_gene: TRBD1; len: 14; j_gene: TRBJ1-1; CDR3nt: TGTGCCAGCAGCCCACAGGGGGTTATCACTGAAGCTTTCTTT; CDR3aa: CASSPQGVITEAFF
abundance: few; v_gene: TRBV19; d_gene: .; len: 13; j_gene: TRBJ1-5; CDR3nt: TGTGCCAGTAGTAGGGGCCTTAATCAGCCCCAGCATTTT; CDR3aa: CASSRGLNQPQHF
abundance: .; v_gene: TRBV9; d_gene: TRBD2; len: 20; j_gene: TRBJ2-1; CDR3nt: TGTGCCAGCTCACTTGGGACCTCGGGACTAGCGGGAGTCTCCTACAATGAGCAGTTCTTC; CDR3aa: CASSLGTSGLAGVSYNEQFF
abundance: .; v_gene: TRBV2; d_gene: TRBD1; len: 15; j_gene: TRBJ1-2; CDR3nt: TGTGCCAGCAGATACAGGGGGGAACCTAACTATGGCTACACCTTC; CDR3aa: CASRYRGEPNYGYTF
abundance: .; v_gene: TRBV15; d_gene: .; len: 18; j_gene: TRBJ2-2; CDR3nt: TGTGCCACCAGCAGAGATTTATCTCCCCGGACAGCAACCGGGGAGCTGTTTTTT; CDR3aa: CATSRDLSPRTATGELFF
abundance: .; v_gene: TRBV9; d_gene: .; len: 16; j_gene: TRBJ2-3; CDR3nt: TGTGCCAGCAGCGTAGGGGCGTCCTTGGCAACAGATACGCAGTATTTT; CDR3aa: CASSVGASLATDTQYF
abundance: few; v_gene: TRBV6-5; d_gene: TRBD1; len: 13; j_gene: TRBJ1-2; CDR3nt: TGTGCCAGCAGTCGACAGGGAGTCTATGGCTACACCTTC; CDR3aa: CASSRQGVYGYTF
abundance: few; v_gene: TRBV9; d_gene: TRBD2; len: 15; j_gene: TRBJ2-7; CDR3nt: TGTGCCAGCAGCGCCGCCGGGACTAGCGACTACGAGCAGTACTTC; CDR3aa: CASSAAGTSDYEQYF
abundance: .; v_gene: TRBV6-6; d_gene: TRBD1; len: 13; j_gene: TRBJ1-2; CDR3nt: TGTGCCAGCAGTACACAGGGGTCGCATGGCTACACCTTC; CDR3aa: CASSTQGSHGYTF
abundance: few; v_gene: TRBV6-4; d_gene: TRBD2; len: 15; j_gene: TRBJ2-7; CDR3nt: TGTGCCAGCAGTGCACTAGCGGGAGGTTACTACGAGCAGTACTTC; CDR3aa: CASSALAGGYYEQYF
abundance: .; v_gene: TRBV5-6; d_gene: TRBD2; len: 14; j_gene: TRBJ2-3; CDR3nt: TGTGCCAGCAGCTCGGGACTAGTTACGGATACGCAGTATTTT; CDR3aa: CASSSGLVTDTQYF
abundance: .; v_gene: TRBV30; d_gene: .; len: 12; j_gene: TRBJ1-2; CDR3nt: TGTGCCTGGAGTGGGGTAGGGAGCGGCTACACCTTC; CDR3aa: CAWSGVGSGYTF
abundance: .; v_gene: TRBV2; d_gene: .; len: 13; j_gene: TRBJ1-5; CDR3nt: TGTGCCAGCAGTGAACAGTCAACTCAGCCCCAGCATTTT; CDR3aa: CASSEQSTQPQHF
abundance: .; v_gene: TRBV7-2; d_gene: .; len: 12; j_gene: TRBJ1-1; CDR3nt: TGTGCCAGCAGCTCCGGGGAGGACGAAGCTTTCTTT; CDR3aa: CASSSGEDEAFF
abundance: .; v_gene: TRBV28; d_gene: .; len: 16; j_gene: TRBJ1-4; CDR3nt: TGTGCCAGCACCACCCGGGGTCGGGTAACCGTCGAAAAACTGTTTTTT; CDR3aa: CASTTRGRVTVEKLFF
abundance: once; v_gene: TRBV5-1; d_gene: TRBD2; len: 16; j_gene: TRBJ2-5; CDR3nt: TGCGCCAGCAGCCCGCACACTAGCGGTCTACAAGAGACCCAGTACTTC; CDR3aa: CASSPHTSGLQETQYF
abundance: once; v_gene: TRBV7-8; d_gene: TRBD1; len: 18; j_gene: TRBJ1-5; CDR3nt: TGTGCCAGCAGCTTAGATTTCAGACAGGGGGGCCACAATCAGCCCCAGCATTTT; CDR3aa: CASSLDFRQGGHNQPQHF
abundance: .; v_gene: TRBV2; d_gene: TRBD2; len: 13; j_gene: TRBJ2-7; CDR3nt: TGTGCCAGCAATGATCTAGCGGTCTACGAGCAGTACTTC; CDR3aa: CASNDLAVYEQYF
abundance: .; v_gene: TRBV11-1; d_gene: .; len: 14; j_gene: TRBJ2-1; CDR3nt: TGTGCCAGCAGCTTAGCGGGGGGGCCGGGGGAGCAGTTCTTC; CDR3aa: CASSLAGGPGEQFF
abundance: .; v_gene: TRBV29-1; d_gene: .; len: 14; j_gene: TRBJ2-3; CDR3nt: TGCAGCGGTGGACAAGGGATCGGCACAGATACGCAGTATTTT; CDR3aa: CSGGQGIGTDTQYF
abundance: .; v_gene: TRBV18; d_gene: .; len: 17; j_gene: TRBJ1-1; CDR3nt: TGTGCCAGCTCACCCACAAGAGCGGTAGGGAAGAACACTGAAGCTTTCTTT; CDR3aa: CASSPTRAVGKNTEAFF
abundance: once; v_gene: TRBV2; d_gene: .; len: 16; j_gene: TRBJ1-3; CDR3nt: TGTGCCAGCGGCCTACGGAGCGTTGCGTTTGGAAACACCATATATTTT; CDR3aa: CASGLRSVAFGNTIYF
abundance: .; v_gene: TRBV19; d_gene: TRBD2; len: 15; j_gene: TRBJ2-2; CDR3nt: TGTGCCAGCCAGACTAGCGGGAAAAACACCGGGGAGCTGTTTTTT; CDR3aa: CASQTSGKNTGELFF
abundance: .; v_gene: TRBV11-3; d_gene: .; len: 16; j_gene: TRBJ2-2; CDR3nt: TGTGCCAGCCGCGAGGAGAGTGATCGGGACACCGGGGAGCTGTTTTTT; CDR3aa: CASREESDRDTGELFF
abundance: .; v_gene: TRBV28; d_gene: TRBD1; len: 14; j_gene: TRBJ1-4; CDR3nt: TGTGCCAGCAGTGCCGACAGGGGGTACAGAAAACTGTTTTTT; CDR3aa: CASSADRGYRKLFF
abundance: .; v_gene: TRBV5-1; d_gene: .; len: 14; j_gene: TRBJ2-3; CDR3nt: TGCGCCAGCAGCTTTGTCGCGGGGGCGGATACGCAGTATTTT; CDR3aa: CASSFVAGADTQYF
abundance: .; v_gene: TRBV19; d_gene: .; len: 13; j_gene: TRBJ2-7; CDR3nt: TGTGCCAGTAGTATGGAGGCAGGGGCAAGGGAGTACTTC; CDR3aa: CASSMEAGAREYF
abundance: .; v_gene: TRBV5-6; d_gene: .; len: 12; j_gene: TRBJ2-7; CDR3nt: TGTGCCAGCAGCTTCGACAGCTACGAGCAGTACTTC; CDR3aa: CASSFDSYEQYF
abundance: .; v_gene: TRBV5-1; d_gene: .; len: 13; j_gene: TRBJ2-3; CDR3nt: TGCGCCAGCAACCGGGGGAGCACAGATACGCAGTATTTT; CDR3aa: CASNRGSTDTQYF
abundance: .; v_gene: TRBV19; d_gene: .; len: 16; j_gene: TRBJ1-2; CDR3nt: TGTGCCAGTAGTATAAAATCACAGACCTTTAACTATGGCTACACCTTC; CDR3aa: CASSIKSQTFNYGYTF
abundance: .; v_gene: TRBV28; d_gene: TRBD1; len: 14; j_gene: TRBJ1-6; CDR3nt: TGTGCCAGCAGTCCGGGACAGGGACATTCACCCCTCCACTTT; CDR3aa: CASSPGQGHSPLHF
abundance: .; v_gene: TRBV11-1; d_gene: TRBD2; len: 15; j_gene: TRBJ2-7; CDR3nt: TGTGCCAGCAGCTTTCGGACTAGCGGGGGCTACGAGCAGTACTTC; CDR3aa: CASSFRTSGGYEQYF
abundance: .; v_gene: TRBV11-2; d_gene: .; len: 13; j_gene: TRBJ1-1; CDR3nt: TGTGCCAGCAGCCGGGACAAGCTCACTGAAGCTTTCTTT; CDR3aa: CASSRDKLTEAFF
abundance: .; v_gene: TRBV6-1; d_gene: TRBD2; len: 13; j_gene: TRBJ2-7; CDR3nt: TGTGCCAGCAGTCGGGACCAGCGGGGAGAGCAGTACTTC; CDR3aa: CASSRDQRGEQYF